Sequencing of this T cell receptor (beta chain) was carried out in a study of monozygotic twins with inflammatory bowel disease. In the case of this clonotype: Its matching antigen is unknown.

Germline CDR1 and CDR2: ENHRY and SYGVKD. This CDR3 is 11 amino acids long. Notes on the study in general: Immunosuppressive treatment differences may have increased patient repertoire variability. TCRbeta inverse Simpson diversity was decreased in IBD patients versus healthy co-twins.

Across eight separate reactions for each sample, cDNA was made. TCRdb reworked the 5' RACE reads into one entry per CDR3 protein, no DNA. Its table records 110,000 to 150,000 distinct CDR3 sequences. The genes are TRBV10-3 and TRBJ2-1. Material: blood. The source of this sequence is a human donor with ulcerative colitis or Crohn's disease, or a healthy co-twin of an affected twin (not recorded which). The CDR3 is CAISESGEEFF.